This record looks at one T cell receptor (beta chain) sequence and its context. Time point in this sample: week 3, after first cycle of checkpoint inhibitor. One draw preceded checkpoint blockade; another followed its first cycle at week 3. Disease control meant complete response, partial response or stable disease at 12 weeks. No patient had earlier systemic cancer treatment, concurrent immunosuppressants, or another active cancer. The data originate from a study of blood T cell dynamics during melanoma immunotherapy. A fixed DNA input of about 350 ng was used per bulk PBMC sample. TCRdb's table, derived via immunoSEQ multiplex PCR, lists solely in-frame clones and lacks some. The data hold roughly 14,000 clones, with approximately 90% observed a single time. The CDR3 is 16 amino acids. Trimming took 5 bases from V and 1 from J, leaving 14 bases between them. CDR1 and CDR2 from the germline V gene are SGHTA and FQGTGA.

The specimen comprised blood, sampled from a patient treated with checkpoint blockade. The chain has TRBV7-3 and TRBJ2-2; D unclear. The source is a human donor with melanoma. The CDR3 region is CASSPHDPGNTGELFF. The CDR3 DNA is TGTGCCAGCAGCCCCCACGACCCGGGGAACACCGGGGAGCTGTTTTTT.